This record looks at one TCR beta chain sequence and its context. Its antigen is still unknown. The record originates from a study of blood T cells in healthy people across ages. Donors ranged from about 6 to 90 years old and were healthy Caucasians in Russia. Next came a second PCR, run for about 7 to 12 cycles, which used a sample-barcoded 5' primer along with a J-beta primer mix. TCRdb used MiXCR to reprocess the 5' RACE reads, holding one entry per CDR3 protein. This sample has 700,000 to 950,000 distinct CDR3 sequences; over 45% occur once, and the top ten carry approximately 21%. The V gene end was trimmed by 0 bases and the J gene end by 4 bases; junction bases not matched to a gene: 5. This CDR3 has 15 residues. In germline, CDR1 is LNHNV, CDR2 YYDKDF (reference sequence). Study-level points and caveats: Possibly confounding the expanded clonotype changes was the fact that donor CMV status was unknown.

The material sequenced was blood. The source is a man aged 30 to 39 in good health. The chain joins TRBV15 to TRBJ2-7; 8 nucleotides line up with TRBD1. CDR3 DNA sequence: TGTGCCACCAGCAGAGATCTGGGACAGGCTTACGAGCAGTACTTC. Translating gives CATSRDLGQAYEQYF. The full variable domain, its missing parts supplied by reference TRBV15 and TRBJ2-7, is DAMVIQNPRYQVTQFGKPVTLSCSQTLNHNVMYWYQQKSSQAPKLLFHYYDKDFNNEADTPDNFQSRRPNTSFCFLDIRSPGLGDTAMYLCATSRDLGQAYEQYFGPGTRLTVT.